This T cell receptor beta chain was profiled in a study of T cell responses to AZD1222 COVID-19 vaccine. On this clone: The antigen is undetermined.

Repertoires were generated with immunoSEQ multiplex PCR, while TCRdb's copy carries only in-frame clones and drops some. Here the sample spans around 120,000 clones, 88% being singletons. General study findings and limits: The peak T cell response came first, and repertoires were sampled only after it. Just 5 to 7 people given AZD1222 tested seropositive at baseline. Recipients of two AZD1222 doses showed rising Spike-specific TCR breadth and depth.

V shed 0 bases and J shed 1 base, with 15 bases lying between them. Germline-derived CDR1 and CDR2 are SGHTA and FQGTGA. The CDR3 sequence is 17 residues long. Sequenced material: peripheral blood, taken 28 days after the second AZD1222 dose. The source is an adult who received the AZD1222 COVID-19 vaccine. J is TRBJ2-5 and V is TRBV7-3; perhaps TRBD2 as D (7 bases). This chain's CDR3 is CASSLTGGGWIQETQYF. CDR3 coding DNA: TGTGCCAGCAGCTTAACTGGCGGGGGCTGGATCCAAGAGACCCAGTACTTC.